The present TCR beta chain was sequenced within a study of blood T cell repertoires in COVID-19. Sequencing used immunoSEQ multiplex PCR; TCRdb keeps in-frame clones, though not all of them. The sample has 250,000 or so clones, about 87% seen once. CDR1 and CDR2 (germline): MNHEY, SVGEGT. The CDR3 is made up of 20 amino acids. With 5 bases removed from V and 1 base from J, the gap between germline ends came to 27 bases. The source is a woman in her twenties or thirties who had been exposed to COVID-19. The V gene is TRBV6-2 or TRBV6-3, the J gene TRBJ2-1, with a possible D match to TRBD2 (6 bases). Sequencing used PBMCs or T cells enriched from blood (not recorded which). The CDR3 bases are TGTGCCAGCAGTCGCCATAGTGGGAGGAAGCACCTAATGTCCTACAATGAGCAGTTCTTC. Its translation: CASSRHSGRKHLMSYNEQFF.